This T cell receptor (beta chain) was sequenced during a study of T cells in tumors after PD-1 blockade. Study-level background: No patient had prior checkpoint blockade, systemic immunosuppression, or radiotherapy within 4 weeks. General observations from the study: Blood contained 35% to 50% of the tumor's TCR clonotypes.

With 4 bases removed from V and 2 bases from J, the gap between germline ends came to 12 bases. This CDR3 region has 14 residues. Per germline, CDR1 LNHNV and CDR2 YYDKDF (reference sequence). In the case of this clone: Its target is unknown.

Method: immunoSEQ multiplex PCR; TCRdb's copy keeps in-frame clones and lacks some. The sample carries approximately 47,000 clones, roughly 80% recorded once. The gene calls are TRBV15 and TRBJ2-7; a weak D match, TRBD2 (5 bases). Source: PBMCs, taken before anti-PD-1 therapy. This receptor was taken from a human donor with advanced basal cell or squamous cell carcinoma (not recorded which). This chain's CDR3 is CATSKRTDPYEQYF. The CDR3 DNA follows: TGTGCCACCAGCAAAAGGACTGATCCCTACGAGCAGTACTTC.